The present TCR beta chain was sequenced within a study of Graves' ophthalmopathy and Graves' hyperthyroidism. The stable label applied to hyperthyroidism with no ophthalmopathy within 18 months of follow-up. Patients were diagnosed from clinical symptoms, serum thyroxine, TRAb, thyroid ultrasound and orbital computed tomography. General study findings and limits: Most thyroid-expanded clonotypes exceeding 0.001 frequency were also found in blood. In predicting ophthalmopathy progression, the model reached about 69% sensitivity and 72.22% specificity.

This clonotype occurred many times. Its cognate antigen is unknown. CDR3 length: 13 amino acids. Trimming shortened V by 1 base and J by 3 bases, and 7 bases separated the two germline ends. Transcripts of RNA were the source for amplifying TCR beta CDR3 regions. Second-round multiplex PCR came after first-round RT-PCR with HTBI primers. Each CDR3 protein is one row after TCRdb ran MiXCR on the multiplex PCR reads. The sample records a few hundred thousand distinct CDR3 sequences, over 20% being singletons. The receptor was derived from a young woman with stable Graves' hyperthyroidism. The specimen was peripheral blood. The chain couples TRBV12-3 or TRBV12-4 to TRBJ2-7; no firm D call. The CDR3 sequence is CASSLGFYYEQYF. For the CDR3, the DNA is TGTGCCAGCAGTTTAGGCTTCTACTACGAGCAGTACTTC.